This TCR beta chain came from a study of prognosis after radiotherapy for stage I lung cancer. Using two-round multiplex PCR, the authors amplified TCR beta CDR3 from genomic DNA. Round one of PCR was performed, and it used primers specific to each TRBV and TRBJ gene. Using its own MiXCR run on the multiplex PCR reads, TCRdb lists one record per CDR3 protein. This table has about 59,000 distinct CDR3 sequences, around a quarter appearing once. V lost 4 bases to trimming and J lost 6 bases; unmatched junction nucleotides: 15. The germline V gene has CDR1 LGHDT and CDR2 YNNKEL (reference sequence). The CDR3 is made up of 17 amino acids. This clonotype has a count of ten or more.

The gene calls are TRBV3-1 and TRBJ2-5; 9 bases align to TRBD2. The clonotype originates from a donor of 50 years or more with non-small cell lung cancer. Sequenced material: PBMCs, taken before or after stereotactic body radiation therapy (not recorded which). CDR3 sequence reads: CASSPAHGRGGPKTQYF. Here the CDR3 DNA reads TGTGCCAGCAGCCCCGCCCATGGGCGGGGGGGCCCGAAGACCCAGTACTTC.